The clone carrying this T cell receptor (beta chain) occurred a few times. Its specificity is not known. TCRdb analysed the reads with MiXCR anew, one entry per CDR3 protein. Here the sample spans a few hundred thousand distinct CDR3 sequences, roughly 21% being singletons. This record comes from a study of T cell repertoires in cytomegalovirus infection. Study summary: An indication of both CMV infection and matching HLA type came from public TCR beta signatures. Notes on the study in general: HLA-C-restricted, CMV-specific TCR beta clonotypes were dominant ex vivo.

This receptor was identified in a human donor in good health (CMV status not recorded). Some clones in this sample may be carry-over from other donors' samples. The starting material was cultured PBMCs, obtained from culture after CMV antigen stimulation.

CDR3 sequence (DNA): TGTGCCAGCAGTTACTCGGGACTAGCGGGAGTTAGCACCGGGGAGCTGTTTTTT. Translated: CASSYSGLAGVSTGELFF. The rearrangement links TRBV6-2 or TRBV6-3 to TRBJ2-2; the match to TRBD2 covers 14 bases. Losses at the gene ends were 0 bases for V and 4 bases for J; bases not matched to a gene: 4. The CDR3 has 18 residues. CDR1 MNHEY and CDR2 SVGEGT come from the germline V gene.